One and the same sample provided the 29 T cell receptor beta chains below, sequenced in a study of blood T cell repertoires in COVID-19 (dated by TCRdb to 2018 to 2021). Libraries came from the immunoSEQ multiplex PCR assay. Here the immuneACCESS table is served through TCRdb, limited to in-frame sequences with V and J called. Missing clones are a known gap in these copies; in checked studies unresolved V genes cover under half, and the rest lacks a known reason. The table for this sample lists 20,000 or so clones; around 83% of them were counted only once. The top ten clones comprise about a sixth of the sample. The material sequenced was peripheral blood. Source of these receptors: a man between 65 and 80 years old with acute or convalescent COVID-19.

This clone occurred once. This chain connects TRBV7-3 to TRBJ2-1; D not resolved. Per germline, CDR1 SGHTA and CDR2 FQGTGA. The CDR3 totals 14 residues. With 3 bases removed from V and 5 bases from J, the gap between germline ends came to 11 bases. The CDR3 here is CASSFIHGDNEQFF. The CDR3 DNA sequence: TGTGCCAGCAGCTTTATTCATGGAGACAATGAGCAGTTCTTC.

V usage is TRBV6-5 and J usage is TRBJ2-2, with D tentatively TRBD1 (6 bases). Germline lookup yields CDR1 MNHEY and CDR2 SVGAGI. With 0 bases removed from V and 3 bases from J, the gap between germline ends came to 11 bases. This CDR3 is 16 amino acids long. CDR3 in DNA: TGTGCCAGCAGTTACTCGATACAGGGCGACACCGGGGAGCTGTTTTTT. Translation: CASSYSIQGDTGELFF.

This clone was counted once. This chain connects TRBV7-2 to TRBJ1-1; no definite D call. V lost 5 bases to trimming and J lost 3 bases, with 16 bases between them. The CDR3 is made up of 15 amino acids. CDR1 is SGHTA, CDR2 FQGNSA, per germline. Here the CDR3 DNA reads TGTGCCAGCAGCCCGTCAGGAGGTGGGGACACTGAAGCTTTCTTT. Its protein is CASSPSGGGDTEAFF.

V and J are TRBV28 and TRBJ1-5; 11 bases are shared with TRBD1. The CDR3 is made up of 17 amino acids. In germline, CDR1 is MDHEN, CDR2 SYDVKM. The trim removed 6 bases at V and 5 bases at J, leaving 12 bases unmatched. The CDR3 reads CASRITLGTGGYQPQHF. The CDR3 DNA sequence: TGTGCCAGCAGGATTACTCTCGGGACAGGGGGTTATCAGCCCCAGCATTTT.

V usage is TRBV2 and J usage is TRBJ1-1, with a weak D call TRBD1 (6 bases). The CDR3 is 15 amino acids. Deletions cut 0 bases from V and 6 bases from J, with 14 bases between. Looked up from germline, CDR1 is SNHLY and CDR2 is FYNNEI. CDR3 nucleotides: TGTGCCAGCAGTGAAGCGCGCGATTGGACAGCTGAAGCTTTCTTT. Its translation is CASSEARDWTAEAFF.

This sequence joins TRBV4-2 and TRBJ2-2; 10 bases are shared with TRBD2. Germline V gene lookup returns CDR1 LGHNA and CDR2 YNFKEQ. The CDR3 is made up of 15 amino acids. With 3 bases clipped from V and 6 bases from J, the junction kept 4 bases outside the gene matches. CDR3 amino acids: CASSHAGTSAGELFF. The CDR3 DNA reads as TGTGCCAGCAGCCATGCCGGGACTAGCGCCGGGGAGCTGTTTTTT.

V is TRBV18 and J is TRBJ1-2; D might be TRBD1 (6 bases). The V end lost 3 bases, the J end lost 4 bases, and 9 bases lay between the germline ends. Germline CDR1 and CDR2: KGHSH and LQKENI. CDR3 length: 13 amino acids. In nucleotides, the CDR3 is TGTGCCAGCTCACCCCGGACAGTCTATGGCTACACCTTC. As protein: CASSPRTVYGYTF.

This chain connects TRBV28 to TRBJ2-1; the match to TRBD2 covers 8 bases. The germline V gene encodes CDR1 MDHEN and CDR2 SYDVKM. J gave up 8 bases and V 8 bases, and 17 bases lay outside the gene matches. The CDR3 extends over 16 amino acids. The CDR3 DNA reads TGTGCCAGCCGACGGGCTTGGGCGTTCGGGAGGGATGAGCAGTTCTTC. It codes for CASRRAWAFGRDEQFF.

The chain employs TRBV2 and TRBJ1-2; 11 positions agree with TRBD1. CDR1 is SNHLY and CDR2 is FYNNEI in the germline V gene. The V segment lost 11 bases and the J segment 3 bases; nucleotides outside the gene matches: 8. The CDR3 runs 14 residues. The CDR3 sequence is CAGRTGGPYYGYTF. The CDR3 nucleotides are TGTGCCGGTAGGACAGGGGGCCCTTACTATGGCTACACCTTC.

This clone was counted between two and nine times. V and J are TRBV6-5 and TRBJ2-7, with 7 bases lining up with TRBD1. This CDR3 has 13 residues. Germline assignment: CDR1 MNHEY and CDR2 SVGAGI. V shed 7 bases and J 0 bases; nucleotides not matched to a gene: 3. The CDR3 sequence: CASNRDSSYEQYF. Written as DNA, the CDR3 is TGTGCCAGCAACCGGGACAGCTCCTACGAGCAGTACTTC.

V gene TRBV2 combines with J gene TRBJ2-1; TRBD2 aligns across 11 bases. V shed 7 bases and J 10 bases; nucleotides not matched to a gene: 15. This CDR3 has 16 residues. Germline V gene data show CDR1 as SNHLY and CDR2 as FYNNEI. CDR3 sequence: CASTPGRLAGKGEQFF. The CDR3, as DNA: TGTGCCAGCACTCCCGGTCGACTAGCGGGGAAGGGGGAGCAGTTCTTC.

This chain joins TRBV19 and TRBJ1-5; TRBD1 matches 7 bases. This CDR3 comprises 14 residues. Per the germline V gene, CDR1 is LNHDA and CDR2 is SQIVND (reference sequence). Losses at the gene ends were 4 bases for V and 5 bases for J; bases not matched to a gene: 5. The CDR3, as DNA: TGTGCCAGTAGTACCGACAGGGTGGATCAGCCCCAGCATTTT. Its protein is CASSTDRVDQPQHF.

The genes are TRBV7-6 and TRBJ1-5, with unresolved D. Germline V gene sequence: CDR1 SGHVS, CDR2 FNYEAQ. Trimming pared 4 bases from V and 15 bases from J, leaving 13 bases between. The CDR3 runs 11 residues. For the CDR3, the DNA is TGTGCCAGCAGCTCCGGGTTTGAGATGCATTTT. This encodes CASSSGFEMHF.

The chain employs TRBV19 and TRBJ2-2; TRBD2 might be the D (6 bases). CDR1 and CDR2 (germline): LNHDA, SQIVND (reference sequence). This CDR3 spans 19 amino acids. Trimming removed 4 bases from V and 2 bases from J, with 23 bases in between. The CDR3: CASSNGRWSRDFNTGELFF. The CDR3 nucleotides read TGTGCCAGTAGTAACGGAAGGTGGTCCCGGGACTTTAACACCGGGGAGCTGTTTTTT.

V is TRBV6-2 or TRBV6-3 and J is TRBJ1-2; D call uncertain. In germline, CDR1 is MNHEY, CDR2 SVGEGT. The CDR3 covers 13 residues. Trimming pared 2 bases from V and 4 bases from J, leaving 8 bases between. The CDR3 loop reads CASSYNIRYGYTF. The CDR3, as DNA: TGTGCCAGCAGTTACAATATTCGCTATGGCTACACCTTC.

The V call is TRBV18, the J call TRBJ1-4; TRBD1 might be the D (5 bases). The CDR3 loop spans 17 amino acids. The V gene lost 3 bases and the J gene lost 4 bases, with 18 bases spanning the gap. From germline, CDR1 is KGHSH and CDR2 LQKENI. The CDR3 coding sequence is TGTGCCAGCTCACCCGGTGGAACCGGGGGGGGTAATGAAAAACTGTTTTTT. Protein sequence: CASSPGGTGGGNEKLFF. Full variable domain (outside the CDR3, taken from reference TRBV18 and TRBJ1-4): NAGVMQNPRHLVRRRGQEARLRCSPMKGHSHVYWYRQLPEEGLKFMVYLQKENIIDESGMPKERFSAEFPKEGPSILRIQQVVRGDSAAYFCASSPGGTGGGNEKLFFGSGTQLSVL.

This chain uses TRBV28 with TRBJ1-5; 8 bases fit TRBD1. Looked up from germline, CDR1 is MDHEN and CDR2 is SYDVKM. With V trimmed by 1 base and J by 3 bases, 5 bases remained unmatched. CDR3 size: 16 residues. CDR3 residues: CASSLSGTGSNQPQHF. For the CDR3, the DNA is TGTGCCAGCAGTTTATCCGGGACAGGATCCAATCAGCCCCAGCATTTT.

The V gene is TRBV13, the J gene TRBJ1-6; D is possibly TRBD1 (6 bases). Germline V gives CDR1 PRHDT, CDR2 FYEKMQ (reference sequence). V was cut by 3 bases and J by 5 bases, with 11 bases left in between. This CDR3 spans 15 amino acids. The CDR3 region is CASSFGQQNNSPLHF. The CDR3 DNA is TGTGCCAGCAGCTTCGGACAGCAGAATAATTCACCCCTCCACTTT.

This chain joins TRBV5-1 and TRBJ2-1; 10 nucleotides match TRBD1. The CDR3 length is 16 residues. Trimming at V came to 2 bases and at J to 1 base, leaving 3 bases not matched to a gene. Germline-derived CDR1 and CDR2 are SGHRS and YFSETQ. The chain's CDR3 is CASSFGGQGSYNEQFF. The DNA for the CDR3 is TGCGCCAGCAGCTTTGGGGGACAGGGGTCCTACAATGAGCAGTTCTTC.

The V and J genes are TRBV18 and TRBJ2-1; 7 bases match TRBD1. The CDR3 contains 12 residues. The germline V gene has CDR1 KGHSH and CDR2 LQKENI. The V gene end was trimmed by 8 bases and the J gene end by 9 bases; junction bases not matched to a gene: 7. The CDR3 protein is CASTSQGTEQFF. The DNA of the CDR3 is TGTGCCAGCACCTCACAGGGGACTGAGCAGTTCTTC.

The rearrangement joins TRBV5-1 to TRBJ2-5, with TRBD2 identical over 9 bases. The CDR3 runs to 16 residues. The germline CDR1 and CDR2 sequences are SGHRS and YFSETQ. With 4 bases clipped from V and 2 bases from J, the junction kept 9 bases outside the gene matches. CDR3: CASSRDPSGAQETQYF. CDR3 in DNA: TGCGCCAGCAGCAGGGACCCTAGCGGGGCTCAAGAGACCCAGTACTTC.

The CDR3 nucleotides read TGTGCCACCCGTCGCTCCTATAATTCACCCCTCCACTTT. It translates to CATRRSYNSPLHF. The V call is TRBV6-5, the J call TRBJ1-6; D ambiguous. Trimming left V 10 bases short and J 0 bases short, with 7 bases between. The germline V gene encodes CDR1 MNHEY and CDR2 SVGAGI. The CDR3 is 13 amino acids.

V and J are TRBV3-1 (or the pseudogene TRBV3-2) and TRBJ2-7; D possibly corresponds to TRBD2 (5 bases). Germline loops: CDR1 LGHDT, CDR2 YNNKEL (reference sequence). Trimming took off 1 base at V and 0 bases at J, with 13 bases between the two ends. This CDR3 has 16 residues. The CDR3 DNA reads TGTGCCAGCAGCCAAGGTCAGAGGGTTAACTCCTACGAGCAGTACTTC. It translates to CASSQGQRVNSYEQYF.

The V and J genes are TRBV4-1 and TRBJ2-7, with 10 nucleotides matching TRBD2. Germline assignment: CDR1 MGHRA and CDR2 YSYEKL. Trimming took 0 bases from V and 7 from J; bases not matched to a gene: 9. The CDR3 covers 16 residues. The CDR3 region has the DNA TGCGCCAGCAGCCAAGAATGGACTAGCGGTTTGGGGGAGCAGTACTTC. Translated, it gives CASSQEWTSGLGEQYF.

The chain employs TRBV14 and TRBJ2-5, with D maybe TRBD2 (5 bases). The CDR3 sequence is 13 residues long. In germline, CDR1 is SGHDN, CDR2 FVKESK. V was cut by 4 bases and J by 4 bases, with 10 bases left in between. CDR3 region: CASSLAMVETQYF. In DNA, the CDR3 is TGTGCCAGCAGCCTAGCGATGGTAGAGACCCAGTACTTC.

The chain carries TRBV4-3 and TRBJ1-2, with D perhaps matching TRBD1 (6 bases). CDR1 LGHNA and CDR2 YSLEER come from the germline V gene. Trimming pared 0 bases from V and 13 bases from J, leaving 18 bases between. This CDR3 comprises 14 residues. In nucleotides, the CDR3 is TGCGCCAGCAGCCAAGATGGGGGCAGGGACGGATGCACCTTC. Translating it yields CASSQDGGRDGCTF.

This chain uses TRBV6-5 with TRBJ1-1; TRBD1 agrees at 8 bases. The trim removed 6 bases at V and 11 bases at J, leaving 17 bases unmatched. The germline CDR1 and CDR2 sequences are MNHEY and SVGAGI. The CDR3 contains 15 residues. As DNA, the CDR3 is TGTGCCAGCAGGGGAACCGTCGGGACAGGTTTACCTGCTTTCTTT. Its protein is CASRGTVGTGLPAFF.

V and J are TRBV2 and TRBJ2-7, with D possibly being TRBD1 (6 bases). Trimming took off 6 bases at V and 5 bases at J, with 11 bases between the two ends. The CDR3 runs to 12 residues. The germline V gene has CDR1 SNHLY and CDR2 FYNNEI. The CDR3 region is CASSTGFDEQYF. Here the CDR3 DNA reads TGTGCCAGCAGCACAGGGTTCGACGAGCAGTACTTC.

The V gene is TRBV7-2, the J gene TRBJ1-4; possibly TRBD1 for D (5 bases). Germline-derived CDR1 and CDR2 are SGHTA and FQGNSA. This CDR3 has 16 residues. V was trimmed by 5 bases and J by 8 bases, leaving 21 bases between them. The CDR3 DNA follows: TGTGCCAGCAGCCCCAACGCAGGGCGGTTAGGAGAAAAACTGTTTTTT. It specifies CASSPNAGRLGEKLFF.